The T cell receptor beta chain described here comes from a study of blood T cell repertoires in COVID-19. The overall study: Sites in the United States, Italy and Spain provided acute and convalescent COVID-19 samples. T cells, B-cell-depleted T cells, or PBMCs supplied cDNA or gDNA.

As originally analysed: Reference gene primers were amplified, and this amplification served to estimate nucleated cell counts. The repertoire was sequenced with immunoSEQ multiplex PCR; TCRdb's copy has only in-frame clones and lacks some. Clone size and the V and J calls come from that table; the DNA yielded D and trimming. The repertoire has more than 13,000 clones, 85% to 90% of them found once; the top ten carry 2.4%. The CDR3 loop spans 15 amino acids. This receptor was obtained from a woman aged 70-85 years in a cohort sampled during active or convalescent COVID-19. Sequencing input: peripheral blood. V usage is TRBV21-1 and J usage is TRBJ2-7; the table names TRBD1, a call not compared with the DNA. TRBV21-1 is a pseudogene locus. For the CDR3, the DNA is TGTGCCAGGAGGAAAAACCGGGACAGCACCTACGAGCAGTACTTC. Translated: CARRKNRDSTYEQYF.